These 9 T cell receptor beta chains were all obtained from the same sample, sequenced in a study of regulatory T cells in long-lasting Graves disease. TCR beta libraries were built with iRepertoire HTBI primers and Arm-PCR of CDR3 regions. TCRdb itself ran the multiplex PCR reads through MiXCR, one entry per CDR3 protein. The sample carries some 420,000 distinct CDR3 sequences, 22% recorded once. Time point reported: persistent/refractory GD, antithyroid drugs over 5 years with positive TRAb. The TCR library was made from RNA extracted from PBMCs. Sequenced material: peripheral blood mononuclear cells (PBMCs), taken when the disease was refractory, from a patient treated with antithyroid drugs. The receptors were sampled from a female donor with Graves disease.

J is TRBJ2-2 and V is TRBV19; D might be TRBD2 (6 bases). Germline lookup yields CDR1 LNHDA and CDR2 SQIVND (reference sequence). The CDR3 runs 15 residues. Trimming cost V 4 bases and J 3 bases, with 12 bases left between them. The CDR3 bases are TGTGCCAGTAGTAAATGGGACTCGGACACCGGGGAGCTGTTTTTT. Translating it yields CASSKWDSDTGELFF.

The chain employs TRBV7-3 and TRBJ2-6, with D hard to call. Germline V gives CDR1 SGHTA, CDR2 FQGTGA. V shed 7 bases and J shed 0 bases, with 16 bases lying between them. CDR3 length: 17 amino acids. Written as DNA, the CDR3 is TGTGCCAGCACCCTAATAAGGATTCTCTCTGGGGCCAACGTCCTGACTTTC. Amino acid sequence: CASTLIRILSGANVLTF.

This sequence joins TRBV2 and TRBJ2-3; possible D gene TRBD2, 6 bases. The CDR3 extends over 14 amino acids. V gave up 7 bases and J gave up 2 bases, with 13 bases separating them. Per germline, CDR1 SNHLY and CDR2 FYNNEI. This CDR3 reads CASMFKRVTDTQYF. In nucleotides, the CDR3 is TGTGCCAGCATGTTTAAGCGGGTCACAGATACGCAGTATTTT.

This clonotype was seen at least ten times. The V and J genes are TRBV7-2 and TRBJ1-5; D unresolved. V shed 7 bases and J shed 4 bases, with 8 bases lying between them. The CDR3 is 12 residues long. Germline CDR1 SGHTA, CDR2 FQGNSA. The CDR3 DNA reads TGTGCCAGCACCCTGCCAAATCAGCCCCAGCATTTT. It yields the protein CASTLPNQPQHF. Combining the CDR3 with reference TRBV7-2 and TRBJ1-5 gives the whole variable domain GAGVSQSPSNKVTEKGKDVELRCDPISGHTALYWYRQSLGQGLEFLIYFQGNSAPDKSGLPSDRFSAERTGGSVSTLTIQRTQQEDSAVYLCASTLPNQPQHFGDGTRLSIL.

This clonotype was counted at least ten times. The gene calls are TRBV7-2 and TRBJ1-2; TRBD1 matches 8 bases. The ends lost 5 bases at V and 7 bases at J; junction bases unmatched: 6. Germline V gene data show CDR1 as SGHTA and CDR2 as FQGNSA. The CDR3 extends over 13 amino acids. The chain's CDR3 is CASSADRGGGYTF. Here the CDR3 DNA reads TGTGCCAGCAGCGCAGACAGGGGAGGTGGCTACACCTTC.

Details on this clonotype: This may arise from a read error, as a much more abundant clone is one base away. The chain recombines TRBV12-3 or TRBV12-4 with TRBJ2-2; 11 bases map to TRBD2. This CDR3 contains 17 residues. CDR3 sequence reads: CASRPPGTSGTTGELVF. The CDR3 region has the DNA TGTGCCAGCAGACCCCCCGGGACTAGCGGTACCACCGGGGAGCTGGTTTTT.

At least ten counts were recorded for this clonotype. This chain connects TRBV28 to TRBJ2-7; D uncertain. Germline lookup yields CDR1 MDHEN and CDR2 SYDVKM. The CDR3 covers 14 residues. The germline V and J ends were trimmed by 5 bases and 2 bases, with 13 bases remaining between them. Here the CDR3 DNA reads TGTGCCAGCAGTCTGATGCCGAACGCCTACGAGCAGTACTTC. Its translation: CASSLMPNAYEQYF.

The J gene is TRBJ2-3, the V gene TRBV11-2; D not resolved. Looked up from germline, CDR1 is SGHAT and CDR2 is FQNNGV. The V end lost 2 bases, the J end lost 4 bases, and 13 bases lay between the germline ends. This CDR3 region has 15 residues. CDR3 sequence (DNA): TGTGCCAGCAGCTTATACGGAAGGAGCGCAGATACGCAGTATTTT. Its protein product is CASSLYGRSADTQYF.

The CDR3 sequence: CASSLVWGRRTEAFF. The CDR3 nucleotides read TGTGCCAGCAGCTTAGTATGGGGGCGGAGGACTGAAGCTTTCTTT. J is TRBJ1-1 and V is TRBV7-9; TRBD1 is a possible D gene (6 bases). The ends were cut back, 1 base at V and 5 bases at J, with 14 bases in the middle. This CDR3 has 15 amino acids. CDR1 is SEHNR, CDR2 FQNEAQ, per germline (reference sequence).